The next 20 T cell receptor beta chains were all read from a single sample in a study of early stage breast cancer tumors. Profiling relied on immunoSEQ multiplex PCR, and the TCRdb table lists in-frame clones only, not all of them. The table has 5,000 or so clones, about 70% seen once. Sample: normal breast tissue next to the tumor. All receptors derive from a person between 60 and 69 years old with breast cancer.

The chain has TRBV6-5 and TRBJ2-2, with no clear D. This CDR3 is built from 15 residues. Germline V gene data show CDR1 as MNHEY and CDR2 as SVGAGI. Trimming removed 6 bases at V and 4 bases at J, with 15 bases between. The CDR3: CASRGRSLATGELFF. The CDR3 nucleotides are TGTGCCAGCAGGGGCCGGTCCCTCGCCACCGGGGAGCTGTTTTTT.

This chain connects TRBV19 to TRBJ2-2; the match to TRBD2 covers 7 bases. V lost 8 bases to trimming and J lost 3 bases; unmatched junction nucleotides: 18. The CDR3 contains 18 residues. CDR1 LNHDA and CDR2 SQIVND come from the germline V gene (reference sequence). The CDR3 region is CASSLQRGRLGDTGELFF. CDR3 DNA sequence: TGTGCCAGTTCGCTCCAGCGGGGTCGCCTCGGGGACACCGGGGAGCTGTTTTTT. The entire variable domain, with the rest obtained from reference TRBV19 and TRBJ2-2, is as follows: DGGITQSPKYLFRKEGQNVTLSCEQNLNHDAMYWYRQDPGQGLRLIYYSQIVNDFQKGDIAEGYSVSREKKESFPLTVTSAQKNPTAFYLCASSLQRGRLGDTGELFFGEGSRLTVL.

The chain employs TRBV6-1 and TRBJ2-7; D is perhaps TRBD2 (8 bases). Germline V gene sequence: CDR1 MNHNS, CDR2 SASEGT. There are 15 residues in the CDR3. The V gene lost 4 bases and the J gene lost 1 base, with 14 bases spanning the gap. CDR3 bases: TGTGCCAGCAGTGGGGACAGCGGGGGTTCCTACGAGCAGTACTTC. Its protein is CASSGDSGGSYEQYF.

The chain employs TRBV7-8 and TRBJ2-7; D unclear. Per the germline V gene, CDR1 is SGHVS and CDR2 is FQNEAQ. The CDR3 is 12 amino acids. V was cut by 5 bases and J by 4 bases, with 9 bases left in between. Here the CDR3 reads CASSTTAYEQYF. In nucleotides, the CDR3 is TGTGCCAGCAGCACGACGGCGTACGAGCAGTACTTC. The full variable domain, with the rest looked up from reference TRBV7-8 and TRBJ2-7, is GAGVSQSPRYKVAKRGQDVALRCDPISGHVSLFWYQQALGQGPEFLTYFQNEAQLDKSGLPSDRFFAERPEGSVSTLKIQRTQQEDSAVYLCASSTTAYEQYFGPGTRLTVT.

V and J are TRBV4-3 and TRBJ1-5; unclear D gene. CDR1 is LGHNA, CDR2 YSLEER, per germline. Deletions cut 0 bases from V and 6 bases from J, with 6 bases between. The CDR3 spans 13 residues. This chain's CDR3 is CASSQDLGQPQHF. As DNA, the CDR3 is TGCGCCAGCAGCCAAGATCTTGGTCAGCCCCAGCATTTT.

V gene TRBV29-1 combines with J gene TRBJ2-6; maybe TRBD2 (5 bases). Germline CDR1 is SQVTM and CDR2 is ANQGSEA. V lost 0 bases to trimming and J lost 0 bases, with 9 bases between them. The CDR3 is 16 amino acids. The CDR3 sequence: CSVEDPEVSGANVLTF. Written as DNA, the CDR3 is TGCAGCGTTGAAGATCCGGAGGTCTCTGGGGCCAACGTCCTGACTTTC.

Concerning this clone: The same CDR3 also results from other DNA sequences found in this sample. The V call is TRBV28, the J call TRBJ1-3; D might be TRBD1 (5 bases). The V and J ends lost 5 bases and 1 base respectively, with 9 bases between them. CDR1 and CDR2 (germline): MDHEN, SYDVKM. The CDR3 consists of 14 residues. CDR3 sequence (DNA): TGTGCCAGCAGTAACTCAGGGTCTGGAAACACCATATATTTT. Residues: CASSNSGSGNTIYF. The full variable domain, in which reference TRBV28 and TRBJ1-3 provide the parts outside the CDR3, is DVKVTQSSRYLVKRTGEKVFLECVQDMDHENMFWYRQDPGLGLRLIYFSYDVKMKEKGDIPEGYSVSREKKERFSLILESASTNQTSMYLCASSNSGSGNTIYFGEGSWLTVV.

This sequence joins TRBV5-1 and TRBJ2-3; TRBD1 agrees at 9 bases. The CDR3 length is 16 residues. The germline V gene has CDR1 SGHRS and CDR2 YFSETQ. V lost 4 bases, J lost 4 bases, and 10 bases stayed unmatched. CDR3: CASSRTGTGRSDTQYF. CDR3 nucleotide sequence: TGCGCCAGCAGCCGGACCGGGACAGGGAGATCAGATACGCAGTATTTT.

The V gene is TRBV5-5, the J gene TRBJ1-5; 8 bases align to TRBD1. The germline CDR1 and CDR2 sequences are SGHKS and YYEKEE (reference sequence). The CDR3 totals 15 residues. Trimming took 5 bases from V and 1 from J; bases not matched to a gene: 5. The CDR3: CASRKQGESNQPQHF. The CDR3 DNA follows: TGTGCCAGCAGAAAACAGGGGGAGAGCAATCAGCCCCAGCATTTT.

The V gene is TRBV6-1, the J gene TRBJ1-1, with 8 bases aligning to TRBD1. V shed 6 bases and J 1 base; nucleotides not matched to a gene: 7. Germline-derived CDR1 and CDR2 are MNHNS and SASEGT. The CDR3 is 15 residues long. CDR3 region: CASRPTGQANTEAFF. The DNA for the CDR3 is TGTGCCAGCAGACCCACGGGACAGGCGAACACTGAAGCTTTCTTT.

V is TRBV28 and J is TRBJ2-1, with a tentative D call TRBD1 (6 bases). Trimming left V 9 bases short and J 10 bases short, with 13 bases between. The CDR3 runs 11 residues. Germline V CDR1 and CDR2: MDHEN, SYDVKM. CDR3 loop: CASRTDREQFF. CDR3 nucleotides: TGTGCCAGTAGAACTGACAGGGAGCAGTTCTTC.

This clone is labeled as medium-sized. V is TRBV5-1 and J is TRBJ2-4, with D possibly TRBD1 on 6 matching bases. This CDR3 is built from 18 residues. Trimming removed 6 bases at V and 3 bases at J, with 25 bases between. Germline values: CDR1 SGHRS, CDR2 YFSETQ. The DNA of the CDR3 is TGCGCCAGCACCCAAGGTTTGGGGGCGAGTTGGGACAAAAACATTCAGTACTTC. Residues: CASTQGLGASWDKNIQYF.

As DNA, the CDR3 is TGCGCCAGCAGCCAAGAGGGGCGAGACTCCTACGAGCAGTACTTC. Its protein product is CASSQEGRDSYEQYF. The chain is built from TRBV4-3 and TRBJ2-7; D might be TRBD1 (5 bases). The germline V gene encodes CDR1 LGHNA and CDR2 YSLEER. V was trimmed by 0 bases and J by 0 bases, leaving 9 bases between them. The length of the CDR3 is 15 residues.

The V gene is TRBV5-5, the J gene TRBJ2-3, with a tentative D call TRBD2 (6 bases). The V gene lost 4 bases and the J gene lost 4 bases, with 22 bases spanning the gap. Germline V gives CDR1 SGHKS, CDR2 YYEKEE (reference sequence). The CDR3 is 17 amino acids. This CDR3 reads CASSLPSPQQRADTQYF. The CDR3 region has the DNA TGTGCCAGCAGCCTTCCCTCCCCTCAACAGCGGGCAGATACGCAGTATTTT.

The chain is built from TRBV30 and TRBJ2-5; unclear D gene. This CDR3 is 14 amino acids long. V was cut by 2 bases and J by 5 bases, with 15 bases left in between. Looked up from germline, CDR1 is GTSNPN and CDR2 is SVGIG (reference sequence). The CDR3 DNA reads as TGTGCCTGGAGTTTGCTGGCGGCTTTCGAGACCCAGTACTTC. This sequence encodes CAWSLLAAFETQYF.

The chain uses TRBV7-8 and TRBJ2-5; tentatively, D is TRBD1 (6 bases). Deletions cut 5 bases from V and 3 bases from J, with 16 bases between. The CDR3 is 15 amino acids. The germline V gene has CDR1 SGHVS and CDR2 FQNEAQ. CDR3 nucleotide sequence: TGTGCCAGCAGCCCAAGGACAGTGAAAAAAGAGACCCAGTACTTC. It is translated as CASSPRTVKKETQYF. Combining the CDR3 with reference TRBV7-8 and TRBJ2-5 gives the whole variable domain GAGVSQSPRYKVAKRGQDVALRCDPISGHVSLFWYQQALGQGPEFLTYFQNEAQLDKSGLPSDRFFAERPEGSVSTLKIQRTQQEDSAVYLCASSPRTVKKETQYFGPGTRLLVL.

The chain's CDR3 is CASSLPGLAGRGNEQFF. The CDR3 DNA is TGTGCCAGCAGCCTCCCGGGACTAGCGGGGAGGGGCAATGAGCAGTTCTTC. The genes are TRBV7-2 and TRBJ2-1; 13 bases agree with TRBD2. Germline V gene lookup returns CDR1 SGHTA and CDR2 FQGNSA. This CDR3 has 17 amino acids. The V gene end was trimmed by 5 bases and the J gene end by 6 bases; junction bases not matched to a gene: 10.

The V gene is TRBV11-3, the J gene TRBJ2-5; no clear D. Germline V gene sequence: CDR1 SGHNT, CDR2 YENEEA. This CDR3 contains 12 residues. V lost 5 bases and J 2 bases, leaving 6 bases between the germline ends. The CDR3 coding sequence is TGTGCCAGCAGCCTGGATCAAGAGACCCAGTACTTC. Its protein product is CASSLDQETQYF.

This rearrangement joins TRBV15 to TRBJ1-4; TRBD1 might be the D (5 bases). Trimming stripped 2 bases from V and 8 bases from J, with 15 bases between. Germline V lookup: CDR1 LNHNV, CDR2 YYDKDF (reference sequence). The CDR3 loop spans 15 amino acids. The chain's CDR3 is CATSRSNGAQEKLFF. CDR3 DNA: TGTGCCACCAGCAGATCAAACGGGGCACAGGAAAAACTGTTTTTT.

The rearrangement uses TRBV5-1 and TRBJ1-1, with a possible D match to TRBD1 (5 bases). Germline V gene lookup returns CDR1 SGHRS and CDR2 YFSETQ. The CDR3 is made up of 15 amino acids. V lost 2 bases to trimming and J lost 1 base, with 12 bases between them. In DNA form, the CDR3 reads TGCGCCAGCAGCTTAAGGCAGGGAGCGAACACTGAAGCTTTCTTT. It translates to CASSLRQGANTEAFF.